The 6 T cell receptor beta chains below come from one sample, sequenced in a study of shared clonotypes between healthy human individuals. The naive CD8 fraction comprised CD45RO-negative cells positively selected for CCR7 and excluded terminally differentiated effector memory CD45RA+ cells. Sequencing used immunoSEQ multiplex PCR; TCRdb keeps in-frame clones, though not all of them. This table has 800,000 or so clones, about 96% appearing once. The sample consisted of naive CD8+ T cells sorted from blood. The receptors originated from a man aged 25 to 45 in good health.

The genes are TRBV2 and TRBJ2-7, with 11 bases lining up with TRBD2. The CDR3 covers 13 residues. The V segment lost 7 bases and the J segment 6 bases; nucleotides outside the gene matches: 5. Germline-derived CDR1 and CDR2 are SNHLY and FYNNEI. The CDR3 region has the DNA TGTGCCAGCACTAGCGGGAGGCTGGGCGAGCAGTACTTC. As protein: CASTSGRLGEQYF.

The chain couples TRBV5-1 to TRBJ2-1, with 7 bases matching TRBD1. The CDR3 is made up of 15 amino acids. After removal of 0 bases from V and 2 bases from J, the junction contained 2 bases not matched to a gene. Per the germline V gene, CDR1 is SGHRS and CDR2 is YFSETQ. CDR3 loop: CASSLVGGAYNEQFF. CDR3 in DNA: TGCGCCAGCAGCTTGGTAGGGGGCGCCTACAATGAGCAGTTCTTC.

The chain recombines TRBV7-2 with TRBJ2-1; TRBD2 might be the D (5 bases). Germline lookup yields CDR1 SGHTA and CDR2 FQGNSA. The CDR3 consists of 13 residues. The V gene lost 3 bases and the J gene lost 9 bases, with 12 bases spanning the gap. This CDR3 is CASSFGIAIEQFF. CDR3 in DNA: TGTGCCAGCAGCTTCGGGATAGCGATTGAGCAGTTCTTC.

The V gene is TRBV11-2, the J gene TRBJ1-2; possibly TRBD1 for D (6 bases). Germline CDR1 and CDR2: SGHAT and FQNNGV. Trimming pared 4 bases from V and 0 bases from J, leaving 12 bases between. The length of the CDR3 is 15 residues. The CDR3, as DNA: TGTGCCAGCAGCTCTCGGGACATAACTAACTATGGCTACACCTTC. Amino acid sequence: CASSSRDITNYGYTF. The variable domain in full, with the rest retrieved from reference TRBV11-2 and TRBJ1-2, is EAGVAQSPRYKIIEKRQSVAFWCNPISGHATLYWYQQILGQGPKLLIQFQNNGVVDDSQLPKDRFSAERLKGVDSTLKIQPAKLEDSAVYLCASSSRDITNYGYTFGSGTRLTVV.

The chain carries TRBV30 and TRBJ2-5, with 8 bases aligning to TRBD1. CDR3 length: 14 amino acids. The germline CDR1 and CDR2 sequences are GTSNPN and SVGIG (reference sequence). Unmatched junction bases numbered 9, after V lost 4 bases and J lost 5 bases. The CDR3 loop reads CAWTFGQGLETQYF. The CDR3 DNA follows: TGTGCCTGGACTTTCGGACAGGGTTTGGAGACCCAGTACTTC. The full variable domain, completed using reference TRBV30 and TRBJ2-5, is SQTIHQWPATLVQPVGSPLSLECTVEGTSNPNLYWYRQAAGRGLQLLFYSVGIGQISSEVPQNLSASRPQDRQFILSSKKLLLSDSGFYLCAWTFGQGLETQYFGPGTRLLVL.

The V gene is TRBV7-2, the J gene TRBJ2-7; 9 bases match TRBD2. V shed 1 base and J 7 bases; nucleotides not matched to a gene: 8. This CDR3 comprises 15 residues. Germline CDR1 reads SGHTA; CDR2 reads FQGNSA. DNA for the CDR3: TGTGCCAGCAGCTTAGAGGTAGCGGGAGCTGGGGAGCAGTACTTC. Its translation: CASSLEVAGAGEQYF. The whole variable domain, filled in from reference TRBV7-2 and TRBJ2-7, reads GAGVSQSPSNKVTEKGKDVELRCDPISGHTALYWYRQSLGQGLEFLIYFQGNSAPDKSGLPSDRFSAERTGGSVSTLTIQRTQQEDSAVYLCASSLEVAGAGEQYFGPGTRLTVT.